Listed below are T cell receptor beta chains from one sample, sequenced in a study of blood T cells in healthy people across ages. TCRdb reprocessed the 5' RACE reads with MiXCR, giving one entry per CDR3 protein. There are around 990,000 distinct CDR3 sequences in the sample; more than 30% occur only once, and around 12% lies in the top ten. Sequences were obtained from blood. The origin of the receptors is a young man in good health. CDR3s include the opening cysteine and the closing phenylalanine or tryptophan.

V gene | CDR3 protein
TRBV18 | CASSPGVLGKTGSHEQYF
TRBV20-1 | CSAHYGGWPFF
TRBV7-9 | CASREEQAGGYTF
TRBV5-1 | CASSLGSIRGATEAFF
TRBV7-3 | CASSPDRDSYNEQFF
TRBV5-1 | CASSIGLAGTDTQYF
TRBV2 | CARQEVDSTNEQYF
TRBV9 | CASSVGMGRDTDTQYF
TRBV12-3/TRBV12-4 | CASSVATGQGVNEQYF
TRBV4-1 | CASSQDGINQPQHF
TRBV6-5 | CASSSGAPASGYTF
TRBV5-1 | CASRTGGNSPLHF
TRBV4-2 | CASSQVGWDGYTF
TRBV11-1 | CASSLEFSSYNEQFF
TRBV20-1 | CSSDSDTNYGYTF
TRBV4-2 | CASNQGDQPQHF
TRBV28 | CASQPDRSGAGGTEAFF
TRBV12-3/TRBV12-4 | CASRLRGSNQPQHF